A single sample gave rise to the 26 T cell receptor beta chains below, sequenced in a study of blood T cell repertoires in COVID-19. Method: immunoSEQ multiplex PCR; TCRdb's copy keeps in-frame clones and lacks some. The sample has 250,000 or so clones; roughly four fifths are singletons. Source material: peripheral blood. These receptors all come from a woman between 65 and 79 years old with acute or convalescent COVID-19.

This clone was seen a single time. This chain links TRBV25-1 with TRBJ2-1; 9 bases fit TRBD1. Trimming cost V 1 base and J 5 bases; bases outside gene matches: 6. CDR3 size: 16 residues. Germline V gene data show CDR1 as MGHDK and CDR2 as SYGVNS. The CDR3 region has the DNA TGTGCCAGCAGTGAATTTCCGGGACAGGGCAACAATGAGCAGTTCTTC. Encoded protein: CASSEFPGQGNNEQFF.

The chain recombines TRBV6-4 with TRBJ2-4, with 9 bases matching TRBD1. The germline V gene encodes CDR1 MRHNA and CDR2 SNTAGT. CDR3 size: 13 residues. V lost 6 bases to trimming and J lost 7 bases; unmatched junction nucleotides: 4. The CDR3 DNA sequence: TGTGCCAGCAGCGCGACAGGGGGGAACATTCAGTACTTC. This encodes CASSATGGNIQYF.

This clone was counted once. The chain recombines TRBV6-6 with TRBJ1-2; TRBD1 aligns across 8 bases. With V trimmed by 8 bases and J by 7 bases, 12 bases remained unmatched. This CDR3 has 14 residues. CDR1 and CDR2 (germline): MNHNY, SVGAGI (reference sequence). The CDR3 here is CASGLPQGVGGYTF. The CDR3 nucleotides are TGTGCCAGCGGCCTACCACAGGGGGTAGGTGGCTACACCTTC.

CDR3 sequence: CASSPPGTGVSYTF. The CDR3 bases are TGTGCCAGTAGTCCCCCCGGGACAGGAGTCTCGTACACCTTC. The V gene is TRBV19, the J gene TRBJ1-2, with 8 bases lining up with TRBD1. Germline lookup yields CDR1 LNHDA and CDR2 SQIVND (reference sequence). V gave up 5 bases and J gave up 11 bases; unmatched junction bases: 13. The CDR3 is 14 residues long.

The V gene is TRBV6-2 or TRBV6-3, the J gene TRBJ2-7, with D tentatively TRBD2 (6 bases). The CDR3 loop spans 14 amino acids. V was cut by 5 bases and J by 3 bases, with 14 bases left in between. Germline CDR1 and CDR2: MNHEY and SVGEGT. The CDR3: CASSPRRGNYEQYF. DNA for the CDR3: TGTGCCAGCAGTCCGCGGAGGGGTAACTACGAGCAGTACTTC.

Only one count was recorded for this clone. The chain has TRBV30 and TRBJ1-5; 7 bases are shared with TRBD1. The germline V gene encodes CDR1 GTSNPN and CDR2 SVGIG (reference sequence). V lost 2 bases, J lost 2 bases, and 3 bases stayed unmatched. The CDR3 loop spans 14 amino acids. The CDR3 DNA is TGTGCCTGGAGTAGCGGACAGGGCAATCAGCCCCAGCATTTT. This sequence encodes CAWSSGQGNQPQHF.

This chain links TRBV7-9 with TRBJ1-2, with 7 bases that match TRBD1. Germline V gene lookup returns CDR1 SEHNR and CDR2 FQNEAQ (reference sequence). The CDR3 consists of 14 residues. The V and J ends lost 3 bases and 8 bases, in that order; junction bases with no gene match: 9. CDR3 protein: CASSFERGGEGYTF. CDR3 coding DNA: TGTGCCAGCAGCTTTGAGAGAGGGGGCGAAGGCTACACCTTC.

The chain combines TRBV7-2 with TRBJ1-2; D is unclear. The germline CDR1 and CDR2 sequences are SGHTA and FQGNSA. CDR3 length equals 15 residues. Trimming removed 1 base at V and 7 bases at J, with 16 bases between. The CDR3 protein is CASSLGAGYLGGYTF. CDR3 nucleotide sequence: TGTGCCAGCAGCTTAGGTGCAGGCTACTTGGGTGGCTACACCTTC.

The chain has TRBV11-2 and TRBJ2-1; D unresolved. Deletions cut 5 bases from V and 8 bases from J, with 19 bases between. Germline CDR1 SGHAT, CDR2 FQNNGV. This CDR3 region has 15 residues. Here the CDR3 reads CASSPSPAAVHEQFF. In DNA, the CDR3 is TGTGCCAGCAGCCCCTCCCCGGCCGCGGTCCATGAGCAGTTCTTC.

The gene calls are TRBV5-1 and TRBJ1-1; 8 bases map to TRBD1. The junction had 5 bases not matched to a gene; V was cut back by 2 bases and J by 5 bases. The CDR3 has 14 residues. Germline V gene data show CDR1 as SGHRS and CDR2 as YFSETQ. This CDR3 is CASSFGQGGTEAFF. For the CDR3, the DNA is TGCGCCAGCAGCTTTGGACAGGGAGGTACTGAAGCTTTCTTT.

This chain connects TRBV19 to TRBJ1-1; D gene ambiguous. CDR1 LNHDA and CDR2 SQIVND come from the germline V gene (reference sequence). This CDR3 is 11 amino acids long. Trimming stripped 6 bases from V and 11 bases from J, with 13 bases between. This chain's CDR3 is CASSEQLSAFF. The CDR3, as DNA: TGTGCCAGTAGCGAACAGCTCTCGGCTTTCTTT.

The rearrangement uses TRBV2 and TRBJ1-1, with 8 positions matching TRBD1. Germline CDR1 and CDR2: SNHLY and FYNNEI. CDR3 length: 15 residues. Trimming cost V 2 bases and J 2 bases; bases outside gene matches: 4. The CDR3 DNA is TGTGCCAGCAGTGAAAAGACAGGGGTAAACACTGAAGCTTTCTTT. It translates to CASSEKTGVNTEAFF.

The rearrangement joins TRBV7-2 to TRBJ2-4; possibly TRBD1 for D (6 bases). The V end was cut by 2 bases, the J end by 1 base, with 6 bases between. Germline-derived CDR1 and CDR2 are SGHTA and FQGNSA. This CDR3 has 14 residues. The CDR3: CASSLQGAKNIQYF. The CDR3 DNA reads as TGTGCCAGCAGCTTACAGGGGGCCAAAAACATTCAGTACTTC.

The chain has TRBV20-1 and TRBJ2-5; D perhaps matches TRBD2 (7 bases). The germline V gene has CDR1 DFQATT and CDR2 SNEGSKA (reference sequence). The V end lost 3 bases, the J end lost 5 bases, and 16 bases lay between the germline ends. CDR3 size: 14 residues. CDR3 coding DNA: TGCAGTGCTAGTGGGGGGGGCATCGCGGAGACCCAGTACTTC. This gives the protein CSASGGGIAETQYF.

The chain employs TRBV6-6 and TRBJ1-6; 10 nucleotides line up with TRBD1. This CDR3 contains 14 residues. The germline V gene encodes CDR1 MNHNY and CDR2 SVGAGI (reference sequence). V dropped 0 bases and J dropped 14; count of bases not matched to a gene: 4. CDR3 residues: CASSYSGTGDTLHF. DNA for the CDR3: TGTGCCAGCAGTTACTCGGGGACAGGGGATACCCTCCACTTT.

V and J are TRBV7-9 and TRBJ1-4, with TRBD1 identical over 10 bases. The CDR3 totals 15 residues. CDR1 is SEHNR, CDR2 FQNEAQ, per germline (reference sequence). Unmatched junction bases numbered 7, after V lost 6 bases and J lost 6 bases. Here the CDR3 reads CASRDYGTGDEKLFF. CDR3 DNA sequence: TGTGCCAGCAGGGATTACGGGACAGGGGATGAAAAACTGTTTTTT.

The chain employs TRBV3-1 (or the pseudogene TRBV3-2) and TRBJ1-4, with 12 bases aligning to TRBD1. The CDR3 is 19 residues long. Germline V CDR1 and CDR2: LGHDT, YNNKEL (reference sequence). The trim removed 4 bases at V and 3 bases at J, leaving 12 bases unmatched. CDR3 loop: CASSRSYPGTGGPNEKLFF. As DNA, the CDR3 is TGTGCCAGCAGCCGATCATACCCCGGGACAGGGGGCCCTAATGAAAAACTGTTTTTT.

The DNA of the CDR3 is TGTGCCAGCAGCCCCGGTCAGGCCTTTAGCACAGATACGCAGTATTTT. Translated, it gives CASSPGQAFSTDTQYF. The chain employs TRBV14 and TRBJ2-3; no clear D gene. CDR1 and CDR2 from the germline V gene are SGHDN and FVKESK. The V end lost 4 bases, the J end lost 0 bases, and 14 bases lay between the germline ends. The CDR3 has 16 amino acids.

The chain uses TRBV24-1 and TRBJ1-2, with 7 bases lining up with TRBD1. V lost 3 bases to trimming and J lost 10 bases; unmatched junction nucleotides: 10. CDR1 KGHDR and CDR2 SFDVKD come from the germline V gene. This CDR3 region has 14 residues. The CDR3 loop is CATSDARTGLVYTF. In DNA form, the CDR3 reads TGTGCCACCAGTGATGCAAGGACAGGCCTCGTCTACACCTTC.

The J gene is TRBJ1-1, the V gene TRBV6-2 or TRBV6-3; D is uncertain. Germline CDR1 and CDR2: MNHEY and SVGEGT. V lost 2 bases to trimming and J lost 1 base, with 5 bases between them. The CDR3 consists of 13 residues. In DNA form, the CDR3 reads TGTGCCAGCAGTTACAGAGGGAACACTGAAGCTTTCTTT. It yields the protein CASSYRGNTEAFF.

The chain employs TRBV3-1 (or the pseudogene TRBV3-2) and TRBJ1-2, with D maybe TRBD1 (6 bases). CDR1 is LGHDT and CDR2 is YNNKEL in the germline V gene (reference sequence). The germline V and J ends were trimmed by 1 base and 3 bases, with 9 bases remaining between them. This CDR3 is built from 14 residues. The CDR3 protein is CASSQGGRDYGYTF. CDR3 coding DNA: TGTGCCAGCAGCCAAGGGGGGCGGGACTATGGCTACACCTTC.

The V and J genes are TRBV5-4 and TRBJ2-5; TRBD2 is a possible D gene (5 bases). CDR3 length: 12 amino acids. CDR1 is SGHNT and CDR2 is YYREEE in the germline V gene (reference sequence). V gave up 2 bases and J gave up 12 bases, with 14 bases separating them. The DNA of the CDR3 is TGTGCCAGCAGCTTTAATCAAGGACTTAAGTACTTC. Residues: CASSFNQGLKYF.

This rearrangement joins TRBV19 to TRBJ2-1; 9 bases are shared with TRBD1. The CDR3 has 13 residues. V lost 10 bases to trimming and J lost 5 bases; unmatched junction nucleotides: 6. Per germline, CDR1 LNHDA and CDR2 SQIVND (reference sequence). The CDR3 spells CATTGQGNNEQFF. CDR3 sequence (DNA): TGTGCCACTACGGGACAGGGCAACAATGAGCAGTTCTTC.

The chain combines TRBV4-3 with TRBJ2-1; no reliable D call. With 0 bases removed from V and 4 bases from J, the gap between germline ends came to 10 bases. Germline loops: CDR1 LGHNA, CDR2 YSLEER. The CDR3 is 15 amino acids. This chain's CDR3 is CASSQDLSVYNEQFF. For the CDR3, the DNA is TGCGCCAGCAGCCAAGATTTAAGCGTTTACAATGAGCAGTTCTTC.

The V gene is TRBV6-5, the J gene TRBJ1-1, with D possibly matching TRBD1 (5 bases). This CDR3 comprises 14 residues. Trimming stripped 2 bases from V and 0 bases from J, with 7 bases between. Germline loops: CDR1 MNHEY, CDR2 SVGAGI. CDR3 protein: CASSYRQLNTEAFF. The CDR3 DNA reads TGTGCCAGCAGTTACCGACAGCTGAACACTGAAGCTTTCTTT.

CDR3 in DNA: TGTGCCAGCAGCCAAGCCCCCACAGGGCCCCATGGCTACACCTTC. It yields the protein CASSQAPTGPHGYTF. The rearrangement links TRBV4-2 to TRBJ1-2; D possibly corresponds to TRBD1 (6 bases). The CDR3 loop spans 15 amino acids. V lost 1 base and J lost 6, with 15 bases in between. Germline assignment: CDR1 LGHNA and CDR2 YNFKEQ.